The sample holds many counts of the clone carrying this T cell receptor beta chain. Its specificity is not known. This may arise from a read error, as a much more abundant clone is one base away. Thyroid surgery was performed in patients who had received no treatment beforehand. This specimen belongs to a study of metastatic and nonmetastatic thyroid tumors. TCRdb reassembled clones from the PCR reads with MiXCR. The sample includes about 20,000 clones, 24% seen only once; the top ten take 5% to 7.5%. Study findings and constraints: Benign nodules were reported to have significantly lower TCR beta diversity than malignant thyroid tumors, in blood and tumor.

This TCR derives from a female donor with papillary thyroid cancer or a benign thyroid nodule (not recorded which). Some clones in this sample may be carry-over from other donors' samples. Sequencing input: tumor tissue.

The CDR3 sequence is CASQTIDTQYF. The CDR3 DNA sequence: TGTGCCAGCCAGACGATTGATACGCAGTATTTT. The chain joins TRBV25-1 to TRBJ2-3; no clear D. The CDR3 covers 11 residues. Per germline, CDR1 MGHDK and CDR2 SYGVNS. Trimming took 8 bases from V and 6 from J, leaving 9 bases between them.